The 20 T cell receptor beta chains presented below share a single source sample, sequenced in a study of shared clonotypes between healthy human individuals. The protocol was immunoSEQ multiplex PCR, while the TCRdb copy is restricted to in-frame clones and leaves out a portion. This sample has 2 million to 2.5 million clones, with about 92% found just once. Material: naive CD4+ T cells from PBMCs. Subset defined: CD45RA+ positively selected. Every receptor here comes from a man in his late teens or twenties in good health. Some clones in this sample may be carry-over from other donors' samples.

In regard to this clone: The sample has other DNA sequences that encode this CDR3 too. V usage is TRBV5-1 and J usage is TRBJ2-5; no clear D gene. Germline V gene data show CDR1 as SGHRS and CDR2 as YFSETQ. This CDR3 spans 12 amino acids. V lost 1 base to trimming and J lost 5 bases, with 6 bases between them. Written as DNA, the CDR3 is TGCGCCAGCAGCTTGAAGTTGGAGACCCAGTACTTC. The encoded protein is CASSLKLETQYF. Drawing the rest from reference TRBV5-1 and TRBJ2-5, the complete variable domain is KAGVTQTPRYLIKTRGQQVTLSCSPISGHRSVSWYQQTPGQGLQFLFEYFSETQRNKGNFPGRFSGRQFSNSRSEMNVSTLELGDSALYLCASSLKLETQYFGPGTRLLVL.

This clone occurred once. The V gene is TRBV29-1, the J gene TRBJ2-1, with 10 bases lining up with TRBD2. The V and J ends lost 6 bases and 5 bases, in that order; junction bases with no gene match: 4. Per the germline V gene, CDR1 is SQVTM and CDR2 is ANQGSEA. The CDR3 totals 13 residues. The CDR3 DNA reads as TGCAGCGTGGATAGCGGGAGGAACAATGAGCAGTTCTTC. This sequence encodes CSVDSGRNNEQFF.

A remark on this clone: Mismatch with germline at one junction end may stem from a read error. The chain uses TRBV30 and TRBJ1-2; maybe TRBD1 (5 bases). This CDR3 is built from 11 residues. Per the germline V gene, CDR1 is GTSNPN and CDR2 is SVGIG (reference sequence). This CDR3 is CAWSVWWGSEF. The CDR3 coding sequence is TGTGCCTGGAGTGTTTGGTGGGGCTCGGAGTTC.

The sample holds one count of this clone. The chain is built from TRBV28 and TRBJ2-7; perhaps TRBD1 as D (5 bases). The germline V gene has CDR1 MDHEN and CDR2 SYDVKM. The ends were cut back, 5 bases at V and 5 bases at J, with 13 bases in the middle. This CDR3 spans 13 amino acids. CDR3 nucleotide sequence: TGTGCCAGCAGTCCCCCACAGGCGGACGAGCAGTACTTC. This sequence encodes CASSPPQADEQYF.

The V gene is TRBV4-1, the J gene TRBJ2-3, with D unclear. Germline lookup yields CDR1 MGHRA and CDR2 YSYEKL. V shed 1 base and J shed 2 bases, with 7 bases lying between them. This CDR3 is 14 amino acids long. The CDR3 loop reads CASSQVLNTDTQYF. CDR3 in DNA: TGCGCCAGCAGCCAAGTTCTGAACACAGATACGCAGTATTTT.

The rearrangement joins TRBV5-1 to TRBJ2-1; D is perhaps TRBD2 (5 bases). CDR1 is SGHRS, CDR2 YFSETQ, per germline. The V gene lost 4 bases and the J gene lost 5 bases, with 16 bases spanning the gap. This CDR3 spans 15 amino acids. The CDR3 DNA sequence: TGCGCCAGCAGCGTCCTTTTATCGGGGAACAATGAGCAGTTCTTC. It translates to CASSVLLSGNNEQFF.

This clone was found a few times. The chain joins TRBV19 to TRBJ1-2; D uncertain. Per the germline V gene, CDR1 is LNHDA and CDR2 is SQIVND (reference sequence). There are 14 residues in the CDR3. V was cut by 5 bases and J by 2 bases, with 12 bases left in between. The CDR3 spells CASSLGGINYGYTF. CDR3 DNA sequence: TGTGCCAGTAGTCTTGGCGGAATCAACTATGGCTACACCTTC.

This chain links TRBV28 with TRBJ1-2; D perhaps matches TRBD1 (5 bases). This CDR3 region has 15 residues. CDR1 is MDHEN, CDR2 SYDVKM, per germline. V was pared by 5 bases and J by 0 bases, with 13 bases between. Here the CDR3 reads CASSKTGVSNYGYTF. In nucleotides, the CDR3 is TGTGCCAGCAGTAAAACAGGAGTCTCTAACTATGGCTACACCTTC.

This sequence joins TRBV28 and TRBJ1-4; D gene uncertain. CDR1 is MDHEN, CDR2 SYDVKM, per germline. V was clipped by 5 bases and J by 0 bases, with 7 bases between them. There are 14 residues in the CDR3. DNA of the CDR3: TGTGCCAGCAGTCCTGGACCAACTAATGAAAAACTGTTTTTT. As protein: CASSPGPTNEKLFF.

The genes are TRBV2 and TRBJ2-2; 11 positions agree with TRBD2. This CDR3 has 16 residues. Germline V gene data show CDR1 as SNHLY and CDR2 as FYNNEI. Trimming at V came to 4 bases and at J to 5 bases, leaving 6 bases not matched to a gene. In nucleotides, the CDR3 is TGTGCCAGCAGTGTGAGGCTAGCGGGAGGTACCGGGGAGCTGTTTTTT. Translating it yields CASSVRLAGGTGELFF.

The count of this clone is one. The chain employs TRBV6-6 and TRBJ2-2; D unclear. Trimming removed 5 bases from V and 6 bases from J, with 16 bases in between. CDR3 length equals 15 residues. Per the germline V gene, CDR1 is MNHNY and CDR2 is SVGAGI (reference sequence). The CDR3 sequence is CASSPPSTSAGELFF. CDR3 nucleotide sequence: TGTGCCAGCAGTCCCCCCAGCACGTCGGCCGGGGAGCTGTTTTTT.

This chain joins TRBV2 and TRBJ2-2, with D possibly TRBD1 on 5 matching bases. The CDR3 is made up of 15 amino acids. V lost 0 bases and J 4 bases, leaving 9 bases between the germline ends. Germline V lookup: CDR1 SNHLY, CDR2 FYNNEI. CDR3 in DNA: TGTGCCAGCAGTGAAGCGGGCAGGGTCACCGGGGAGCTGTTTTTT. Amino acid sequence: CASSEAGRVTGELFF.

A note on this clone: The sample holds other DNA sequences that translate to the same CDR3. The J gene is TRBJ2-7, the V gene TRBV10-3; D remains unclear. The CDR3 is made up of 12 amino acids. The V gene's germline CDR1 is ENHRY and CDR2 SYGVKD. With 4 bases removed from V and 2 bases from J, the gap between germline ends came to 6 bases. CDR3 nucleotides: TGTGCCATCAGTGGCACTACCTACGAGCAGTACTTC. It yields the protein CAISGTTYEQYF.

The rearrangement joins TRBV5-1 to TRBJ1-1; D is perhaps TRBD1 (5 bases). The CDR3 contains 16 residues. CDR1 and CDR2 (germline): SGHRS, YFSETQ. The germline V and J ends were trimmed by 1 base and 6 bases, with 19 bases remaining between them. This CDR3 is CASSLPSAGLISEAFF. The DNA of the CDR3 is TGCGCCAGCAGCTTGCCGTCGGCAGGGCTAATCTCTGAAGCTTTCTTT.

The rearrangement joins TRBV5-1 to TRBJ2-5; 11 nucleotides match TRBD2. Germline V gene data show CDR1 as SGHRS and CDR2 as YFSETQ. The CDR3 is 16 amino acids. With 4 bases clipped from V and 3 bases from J, the junction kept 8 bases outside the gene matches. The CDR3 bases are TGCGCCAGCAGCCCGATGTTAGCGGGAGGGGAAGAGACCCAGTACTTC. Its translation: CASSPMLAGGEETQYF.

The chain has TRBV7-7 and TRBJ2-2; D is uncertain. V was cut by 5 bases and J by 3 bases, with 10 bases left in between. CDR3 length: 14 amino acids. In germline, CDR1 is SSHAT, CDR2 FNYEAQ (reference sequence). This CDR3 is CASSRTSYTGELFF. The CDR3 DNA sequence: TGTGCCAGCAGCCGTACATCCTACACCGGGGAGCTGTTTTTT. Full variable domain (outside the CDR3, taken from reference TRBV7-7 and TRBJ2-2): GAGVSQSPRYKVTKRGQDVTLRCDPISSHATLYWYQQALGQGPEFLTYFNYEAQPDKSGLPSDRFSAERPEGSISTLTIQRTEQRDSAMYRCASSRTSYTGELFFGEGSRLTVL.

This chain uses TRBV19 with TRBJ1-4; D not resolved. The CDR3 spans 14 residues. V was cut by 6 bases and J by 2 bases, with 10 bases left in between. CDR1 and CDR2 from the germline V gene are LNHDA and SQIVND (reference sequence). As DNA, the CDR3 is TGTGCCAGTAGGGGTATGCCGACTAATGAAAAACTGTTTTTT. Amino acid sequence: CASRGMPTNEKLFF.

The chain is built from TRBV13 and TRBJ2-5; tentative D call: TRBD1 (5 bases). V was pared by 4 bases and J by 4 bases, with 13 bases between. Germline loops: CDR1 PRHDT, CDR2 FYEKMQ (reference sequence). The CDR3 extends over 14 amino acids. The CDR3 region has the DNA TGTGCCAGCAGCTCGGGTATAAGGGGAGAGACCCAGTACTTC. The encoded protein is CASSSGIRGETQYF.

J is TRBJ1-1 and V is TRBV18; D gene unclear. The CDR3 is 13 residues long. Germline V gene data show CDR1 as KGHSH and CDR2 as LQKENI. V dropped 4 bases and J dropped 2 bases, with 8 bases sitting between them. The CDR3 here is CASSQDVNTEAFF. The CDR3 DNA sequence: TGTGCCAGCTCACAGGACGTTAACACTGAAGCTTTCTTT. Full variable domain (remainder filled in from reference TRBV18 and TRBJ1-1): NAGVMQNPRHLVRRRGQEARLRCSPMKGHSHVYWYRQLPEEGLKFMVYLQKENIIDESGMPKERFSAEFPKEGPSILRIQQVVRGDSAAYFCASSQDVNTEAFFGQGTRLTVV.

This clone was recorded only once. The V call is TRBV2, the J call TRBJ2-1; TRBD2 matches at 7 bases. V lost 9 bases, J lost 2 bases, and 10 bases stayed unmatched. In germline, CDR1 is SNHLY, CDR2 FYNNEI. This CDR3 is 15 amino acids long. CDR3 sequence (DNA): TGTGCCAGTGGAAGCGGGGACTTCCCCTACAATGAGCAGTTCTTC. Translated: CASGSGDFPYNEQFF.